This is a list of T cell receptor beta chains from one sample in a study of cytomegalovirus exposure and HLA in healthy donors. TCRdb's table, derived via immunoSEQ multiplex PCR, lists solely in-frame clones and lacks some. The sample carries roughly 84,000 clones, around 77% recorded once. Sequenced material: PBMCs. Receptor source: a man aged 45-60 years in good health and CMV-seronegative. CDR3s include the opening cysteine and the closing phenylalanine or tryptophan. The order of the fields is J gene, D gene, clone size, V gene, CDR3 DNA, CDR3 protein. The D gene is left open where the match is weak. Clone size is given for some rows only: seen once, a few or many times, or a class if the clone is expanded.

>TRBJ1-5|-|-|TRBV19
TGTGCCAGTAGTATAAAGGGGGGGGACACTAGCAATCAGCCCCAGCATTTT
CASSIKGGDTSNQPQHF
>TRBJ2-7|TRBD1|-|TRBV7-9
TGTGCCAGCAGCTTTGGGACAGGGGAACACGAGCAGTACTTC
CASSFGTGEHEQYF
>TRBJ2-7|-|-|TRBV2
TGTGCCAGCAGGAGGACAACTACAGGCTACGAGCAGTACTTC
CASRRTTTGYEQYF
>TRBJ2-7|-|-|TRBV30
TGTGCCTGGAGTGTACGTCCAGGAACCTACGAGCAGTACTTC
CAWSVRPGTYEQYF
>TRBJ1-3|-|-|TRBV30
TGTGCCTCCTTGTTTGGGAGGGTCCACACCATATATTTT
CASLFGRVHTIYF
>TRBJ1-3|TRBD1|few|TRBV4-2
TGTGCCAGCAGCCGAAGCCCCAGCAGGGGGAGCTCTGGAAACACCATATATTTT
CASSRSPSRGSSGNTIYF
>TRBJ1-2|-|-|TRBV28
TGTGCCAGCAGAGGGGGACCGGCTAACTATGGCTACACCTTC
CASRGGPANYGYTF
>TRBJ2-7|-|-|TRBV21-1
TGTGCCAGCAGCAGCAGGGGACGTTTC
CASSSRGRF
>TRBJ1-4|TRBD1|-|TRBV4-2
TGTGCCAGCAGCCAAGAAGGACAGGGAAATGAAAAACTGTTTTTT
CASSQEGQGNEKLFF
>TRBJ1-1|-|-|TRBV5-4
TGTGCCAGCAGCTTGGACAGCCATCCGATGAACACTGAAGCTTTCTTT
CASSLDSHPMNTEAFF
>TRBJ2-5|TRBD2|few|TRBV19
TGTGCCAGTAGTTTGGCTAGCGGGGTGAGAGAGACCCAGTACTTC
CASSLASGVRETQYF
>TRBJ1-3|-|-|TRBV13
TGTGCCAGCAGCTTAGGCCGCACAATAGGAAACACCATATATTTT
CASSLGRTIGNTIYF
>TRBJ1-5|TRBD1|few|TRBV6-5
TGTGCCAGCAGTCACAGGGACAGGAGCAATCAGCCCCAGCATTTT
CASSHRDRSNQPQHF
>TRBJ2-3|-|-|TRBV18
TGTGCCAGCTCACCACCGGGGACAATGAATACGCAGTATTTT
CASSPPGTMNTQYF
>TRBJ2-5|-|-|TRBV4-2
TGTGCCAGCAGCCAAGTGGGAGTTTCAGAGACCCAGTACTTC
CASSQVGVSETQYF
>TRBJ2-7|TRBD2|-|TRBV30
TGTGCCTGGAGTGTAGCCAGCGGGGGATTCTACGAGCAGTACTTC
CAWSVASGGFYEQYF